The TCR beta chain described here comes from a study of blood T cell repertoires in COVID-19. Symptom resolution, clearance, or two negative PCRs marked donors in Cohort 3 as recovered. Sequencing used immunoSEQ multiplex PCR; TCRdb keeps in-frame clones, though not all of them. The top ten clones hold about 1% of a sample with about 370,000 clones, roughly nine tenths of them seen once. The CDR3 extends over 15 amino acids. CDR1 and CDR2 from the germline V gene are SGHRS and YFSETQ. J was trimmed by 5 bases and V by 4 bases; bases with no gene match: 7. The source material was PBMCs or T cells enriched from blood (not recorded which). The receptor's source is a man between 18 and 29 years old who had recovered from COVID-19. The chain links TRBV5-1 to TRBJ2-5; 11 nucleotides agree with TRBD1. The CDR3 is CASSPGQGALETQYF. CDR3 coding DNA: TGCGCCAGCAGCCCCGGACAGGGGGCTCTGGAGACCCAGTACTTC.